This T cell receptor beta chain stems from a study of metastatic and nonmetastatic thyroid tumors. Study at large: Repertoires were compared across blood and tumor or nodule tissue from malignant and benign thyroid patients.

No treatment of any kind had been given to any patient before thyroid surgery. TCRdb re-clonotyped the PCR reads via MiXCR. The data show around 16,000 clones, with around 13% seen just once and approximately 30% held by the top ten. The CDR3 runs to 14 residues. Germline CDR1 and CDR2: SNHLY and FYNNEI. V shed 7 bases and J shed 2 bases, with 14 bases lying between them. This TCR was sampled from a female donor with papillary thyroid cancer or a benign thyroid nodule (not recorded which). Some clones in this sample may be carry-over from other donors' samples. The J gene is TRBJ2-5, the V gene TRBV2; D is undetermined. Sequenced sample: blood. The DNA for the CDR3 is TGTGCCAGCACCGGTTTTACGGTACAAGAGACCCAGTACTTC. It is translated as CASTGFTVQETQYF.